This T cell receptor (beta chain) originates from a study of blood T cell repertoires in COVID-19 (TCRdb year 2020). Study-level background: Samples covering the acute and convalescent phases of COVID-19 were provided by collaborators in the United States, Italy and Spain. The prospective study material was composed of cDNA or gDNA derived from T cells, B-cell-depleted T cells, or PBMCs. Subjects who had been exposed to COVID-19, were actively infected with it, or had recovered from it provided the deeply sampled blood TCRbeta repertoires that made up the dataset. The repertoires were released in a freely available public database meant as a resource for research on the immune response to SARS-CoV-2. The samples were drawn from two sources: the first 160 participants of the ongoing ImmuneRACE study, and about 1,300 subjects contributed by 6 global collaborators. Sample metadata almost always included a de-identified subject ID, COVID-19 status, age in years and sex. Where HLA class I and class II types were available, the types were taken from metadata supplied by the sample provider, not from assay-based typing.

The immunoSEQ Assay, a bias-controlled multiplex PCR, was used to amplify TCRbeta CDR3 regions from genomic DNA. Turning to the authors' computational methods: The number of nucleated cells in each sample was estimated from the amplification of reference gene primers within the assay. To quantify the absolute abundance of each unique TCRbeta CDR3 rearrangement, sequence reads were collapsed and filtered. For each sample, productive Simpson clonality was calculated as the square root of Simpson's diversity index over productive rearrangements. What TCRdb holds here is the immuneACCESS table cut down to in-frame rearrangements. Part of the clones is not present; checked against another copy, under half of the missing clones reflect an unresolved V gene, and the others are unexplained. V and J calls plus clone size are reproduced from that table; the DNA served to infer D and trimming. The table for this sample lists approximately 59,000 clones; 80% to 90% of them were counted only once. Roughly 29% of the sample is in the top ten clones.

As for this clone: Its antigen specificity is not known. Nothing much larger sits one base from this clone, and base qualities are not available.

In Seattle, one collaborating source enrolled patients while the infection was active and tracked those patients longitudinally over the course of disease. Each collaborating institution followed its own protocols to collect whole blood in K2EDTA tubes. For TCRbeta analysis, collaborators shipped samples as frozen whole blood, isolated PBMCs, or DNA extracted from either of those sample types. Here is what the overall study found, with its caveats: Clinical and demographic metadata were provided uncurated, with the amount varying by source and participant.

Sequencing was carried out using peripheral blood. The clonotype comes from a man aged 60 to 75 with COVID-19, enrolled during active disease.

The CDR3 corresponds to CASSVWVGDTDTQYF. DNA sequence: TGTGCCAGCAGCGTATGGGTAGGGGACACAGATACGCAGTATTTT. The chain links TRBV9 with TRBJ2-3; tentative D gene TRBD1, with 5 bases matching. CDR1 and CDR2 (SGDLS, YYNGEE) derive from the germline V gene. The CDR3 starts with the cysteine, ends with the phenylalanine, and has 15 residues. The CDR3 DNA has 45 bases and is translated from base 1. V and J are truncated by 1 base and 2 bases respectively, leaving an intervening sequence of 11 bases.